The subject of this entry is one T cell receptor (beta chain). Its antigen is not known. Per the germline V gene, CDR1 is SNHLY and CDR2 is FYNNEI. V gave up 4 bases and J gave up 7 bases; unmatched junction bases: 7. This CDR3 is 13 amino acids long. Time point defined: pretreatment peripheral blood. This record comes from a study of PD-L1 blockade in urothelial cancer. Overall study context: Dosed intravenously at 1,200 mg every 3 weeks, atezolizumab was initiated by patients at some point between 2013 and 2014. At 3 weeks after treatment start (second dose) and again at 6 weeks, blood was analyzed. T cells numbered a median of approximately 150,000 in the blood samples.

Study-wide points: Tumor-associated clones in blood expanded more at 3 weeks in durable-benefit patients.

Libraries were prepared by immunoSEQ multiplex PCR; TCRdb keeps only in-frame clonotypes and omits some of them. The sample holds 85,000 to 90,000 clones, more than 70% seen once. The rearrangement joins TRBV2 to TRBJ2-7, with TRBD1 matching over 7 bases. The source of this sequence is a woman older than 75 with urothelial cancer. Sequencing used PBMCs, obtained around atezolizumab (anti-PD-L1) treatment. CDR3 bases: TGTGCCAGCAGTGCGGACAGGTCGGGGGAGCAGTACTTC. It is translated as CASSADRSGEQYF.